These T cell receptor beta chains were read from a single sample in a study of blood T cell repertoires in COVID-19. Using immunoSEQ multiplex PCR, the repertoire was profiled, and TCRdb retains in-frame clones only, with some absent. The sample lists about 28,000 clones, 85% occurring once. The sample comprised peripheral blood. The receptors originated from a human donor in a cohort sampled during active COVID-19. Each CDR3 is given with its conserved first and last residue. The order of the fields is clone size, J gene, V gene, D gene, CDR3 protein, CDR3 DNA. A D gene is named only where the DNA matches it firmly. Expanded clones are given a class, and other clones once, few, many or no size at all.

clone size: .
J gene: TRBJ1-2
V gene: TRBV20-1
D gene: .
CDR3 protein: CSASGGYGYTF
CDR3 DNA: TGCAGTGCTTCCGGGGGCTATGGCTACACCTTC

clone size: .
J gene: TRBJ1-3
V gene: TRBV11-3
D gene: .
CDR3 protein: CASSFSPPDFRNTIYF
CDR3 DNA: TGTGCCAGCAGCTTTAGCCCCCCGGACTTTCGAAACACCATATATTTT

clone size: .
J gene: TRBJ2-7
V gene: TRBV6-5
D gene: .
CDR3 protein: CASRGGNTYEQYF
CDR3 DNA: TGTGCCAGCAGAGGGGGTAACACCTACGAGCAGTACTTC

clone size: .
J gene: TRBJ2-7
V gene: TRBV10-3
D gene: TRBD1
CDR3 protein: CAISEGGQESYEQYF
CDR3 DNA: TGTGCCATCAGTGAAGGAGGACAGGAGTCCTACGAGCAGTACTTC

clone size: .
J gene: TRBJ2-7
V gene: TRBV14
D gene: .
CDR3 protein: CASSQGPRTKAYEQYF
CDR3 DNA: TGTGCCAGCAGCCAAGGTCCCCGGACAAAAGCCTACGAGCAGTACTTC

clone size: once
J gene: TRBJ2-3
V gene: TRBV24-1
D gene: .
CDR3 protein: CATSGADTQYF
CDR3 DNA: TGTGCCACCAGTGGAGCAGATACGCAGTATTTT

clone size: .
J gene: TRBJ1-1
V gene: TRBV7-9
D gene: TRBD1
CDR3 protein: CASSKGTVAEAFF
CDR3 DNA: TGTGCCAGCAGCAAAGGGACAGTTGCCGAAGCTTTCTTT

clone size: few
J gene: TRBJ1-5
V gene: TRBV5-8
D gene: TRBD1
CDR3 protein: CASSPGQGIYRNQPQHF
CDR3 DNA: TGTGCCAGCAGCCCGGGACAGGGAATATATCGCAATCAGCCCCAGCATTTT

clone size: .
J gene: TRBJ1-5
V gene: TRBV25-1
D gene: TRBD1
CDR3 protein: CASSESRDRWDQPQHF
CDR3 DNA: TGTGCCAGCAGTGAATCCAGGGACAGGTGGGATCAGCCCCAGCATTTT

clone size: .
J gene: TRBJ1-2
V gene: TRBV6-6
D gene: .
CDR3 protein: CASSASRSTRGYTF
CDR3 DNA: TGTGCCAGCAGTGCATCTCGGTCCACGCGGGGCTACACCTTC

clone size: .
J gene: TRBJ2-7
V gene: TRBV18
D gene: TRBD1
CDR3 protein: CASSPGTGGSYEQYF
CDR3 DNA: TGTGCCAGCTCGCCCGGGACAGGGGGATCCTACGAGCAGTACTTC

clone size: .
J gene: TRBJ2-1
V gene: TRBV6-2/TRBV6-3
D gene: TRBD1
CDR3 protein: CASSRGTGLFEQFF
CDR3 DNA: TGTGCCAGCAGCCGTGGGACAGGGTTGTTTGAGCAGTTCTTC

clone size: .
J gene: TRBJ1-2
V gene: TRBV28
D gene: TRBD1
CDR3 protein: CASNTGGFGYTF
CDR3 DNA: TGTGCCAGCAATACAGGGGGCTTTGGCTACACCTTC

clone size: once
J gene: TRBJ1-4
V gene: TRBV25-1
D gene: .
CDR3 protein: CASTPGEKLFF
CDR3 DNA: TGTGCCAGCACCCCGGGGGAAAAACTGTTTTTT